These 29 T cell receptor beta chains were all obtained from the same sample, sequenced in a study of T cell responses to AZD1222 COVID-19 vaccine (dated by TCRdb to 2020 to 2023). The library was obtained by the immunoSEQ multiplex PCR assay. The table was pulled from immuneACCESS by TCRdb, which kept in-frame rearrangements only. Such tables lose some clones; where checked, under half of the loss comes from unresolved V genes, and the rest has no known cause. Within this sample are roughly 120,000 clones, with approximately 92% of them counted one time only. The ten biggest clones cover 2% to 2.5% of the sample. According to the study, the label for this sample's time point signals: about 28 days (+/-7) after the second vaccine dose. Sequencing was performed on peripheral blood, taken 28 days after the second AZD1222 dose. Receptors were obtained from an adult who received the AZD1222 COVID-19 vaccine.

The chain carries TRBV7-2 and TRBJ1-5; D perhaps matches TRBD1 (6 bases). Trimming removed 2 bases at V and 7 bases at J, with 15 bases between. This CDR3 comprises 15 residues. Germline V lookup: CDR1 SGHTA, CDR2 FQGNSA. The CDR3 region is CASSLFRGSWQPQHF. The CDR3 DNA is TGTGCCAGCAGCTTATTCAGGGGCTCTTGGCAGCCCCAGCATTTT.

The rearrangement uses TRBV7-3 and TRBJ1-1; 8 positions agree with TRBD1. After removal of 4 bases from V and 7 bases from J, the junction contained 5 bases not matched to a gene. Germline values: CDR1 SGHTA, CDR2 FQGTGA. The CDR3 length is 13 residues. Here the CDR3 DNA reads TGTGCCAGCAGCTCTCAGGGGGCGGGTGAAGCTTTCTTT. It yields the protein CASSSQGAGEAFF.

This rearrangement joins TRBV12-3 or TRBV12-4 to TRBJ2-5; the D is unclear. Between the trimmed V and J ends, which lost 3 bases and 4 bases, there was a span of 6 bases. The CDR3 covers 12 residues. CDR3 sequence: CASSLATETQYF. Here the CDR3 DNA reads TGTGCCAGCAGTTTGGCCACAGAGACCCAGTACTTC.

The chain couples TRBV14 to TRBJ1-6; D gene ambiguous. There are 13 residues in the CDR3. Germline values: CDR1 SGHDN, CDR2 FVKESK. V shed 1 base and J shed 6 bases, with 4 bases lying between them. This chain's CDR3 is CASSQGFNSPLHF. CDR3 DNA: TGTGCCAGCAGCCAAGGTTTTAATTCACCCCTCCACTTT.

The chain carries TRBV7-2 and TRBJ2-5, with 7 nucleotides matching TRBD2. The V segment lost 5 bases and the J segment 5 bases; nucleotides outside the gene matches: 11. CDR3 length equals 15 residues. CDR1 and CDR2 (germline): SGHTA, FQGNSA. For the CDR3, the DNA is TGTGCCAGCAGCCCTAGGGGTAGCGGGTGGGAGACCCAGTACTTC. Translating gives CASSPRGSGWETQYF.

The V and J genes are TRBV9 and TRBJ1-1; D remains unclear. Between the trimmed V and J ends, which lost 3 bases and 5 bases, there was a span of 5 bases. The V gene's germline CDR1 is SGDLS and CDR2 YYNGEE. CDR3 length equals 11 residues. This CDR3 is CASSDQTEAFF. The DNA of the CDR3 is TGTGCCAGCAGCGATCAGACTGAAGCTTTCTTT.

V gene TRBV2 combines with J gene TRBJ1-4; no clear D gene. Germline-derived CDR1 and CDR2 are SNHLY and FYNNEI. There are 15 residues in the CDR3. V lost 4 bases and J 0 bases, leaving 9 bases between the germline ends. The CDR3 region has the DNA TGTGCCAGCAGTGGGAGGGATGCAACTAATGAAAAACTGTTTTTT. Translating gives CASSGRDATNEKLFF. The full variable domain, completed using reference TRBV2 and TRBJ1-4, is EPEVTQTPSHQVTQMGQEVILRCVPISNHLYFYWYRQILGQKVEFLVSFYNNEISEKSEIFDDQFSVERPDGSNFTLKIRSTKLEDSAMYFCASSGRDATNEKLFFGSGTQLSVL.

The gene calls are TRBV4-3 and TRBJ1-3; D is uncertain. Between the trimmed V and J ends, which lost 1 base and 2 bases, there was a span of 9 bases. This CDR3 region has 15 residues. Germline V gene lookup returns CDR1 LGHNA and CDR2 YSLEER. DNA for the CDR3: TGCGCCAGCAGCCAAGCTCCCGGGGCTGGAAACACCATATATTTT. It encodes CASSQAPGAGNTIYF.

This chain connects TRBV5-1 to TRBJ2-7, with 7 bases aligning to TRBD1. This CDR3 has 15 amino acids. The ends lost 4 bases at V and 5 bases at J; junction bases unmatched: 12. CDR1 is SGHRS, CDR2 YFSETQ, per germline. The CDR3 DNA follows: TGCGCCAGCAGCCCGGCCGGGACAGTGATCCACGAGCAGTACTTC. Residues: CASSPAGTVIHEQYF.

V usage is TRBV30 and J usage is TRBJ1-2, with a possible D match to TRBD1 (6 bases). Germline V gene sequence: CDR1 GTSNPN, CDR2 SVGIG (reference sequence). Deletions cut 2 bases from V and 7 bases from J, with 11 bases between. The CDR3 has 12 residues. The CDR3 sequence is CAWSRGERGYTF. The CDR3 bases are TGTGCCTGGAGTAGGGGGGAACGTGGCTACACCTTC. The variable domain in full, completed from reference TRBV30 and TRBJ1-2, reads SQTIHQWPATLVQPVGSPLSLECTVEGTSNPNLYWYRQAAGRGLQLLFYSVGIGQISSEVPQNLSASRPQDRQFILSSKKLLLSDSGFYLCAWSRGERGYTFGSGTRLTVV.

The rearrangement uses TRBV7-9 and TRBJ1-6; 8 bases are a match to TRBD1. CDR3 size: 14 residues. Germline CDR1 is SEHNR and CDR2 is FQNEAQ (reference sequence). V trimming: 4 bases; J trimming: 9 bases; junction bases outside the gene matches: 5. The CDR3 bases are TGTGCCAGCAGCTACGGACAGGGTGGTTCACCCCTCCACTTT. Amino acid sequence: CASSYGQGGSPLHF.

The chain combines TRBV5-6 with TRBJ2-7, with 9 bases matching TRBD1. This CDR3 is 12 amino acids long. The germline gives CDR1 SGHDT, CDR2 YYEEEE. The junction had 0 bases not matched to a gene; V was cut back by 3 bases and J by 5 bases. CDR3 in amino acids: CASSWDRDEQYF. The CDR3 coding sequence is TGTGCCAGCAGCTGGGACAGGGACGAGCAGTACTTC.

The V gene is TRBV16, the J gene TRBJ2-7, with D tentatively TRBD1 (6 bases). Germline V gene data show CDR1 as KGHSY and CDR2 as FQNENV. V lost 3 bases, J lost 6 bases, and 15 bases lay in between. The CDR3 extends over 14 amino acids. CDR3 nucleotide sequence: TGTGCCAGCAGCCACAGACAGGCCCACAGCGAGCAGTACTTC. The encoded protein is CASSHRQAHSEQYF.

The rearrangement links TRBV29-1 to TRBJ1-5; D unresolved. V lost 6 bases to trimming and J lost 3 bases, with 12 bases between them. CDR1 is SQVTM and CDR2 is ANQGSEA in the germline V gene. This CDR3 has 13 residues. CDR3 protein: CSVGREFNQPQHF. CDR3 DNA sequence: TGCAGCGTGGGGAGGGAATTCAATCAGCCCCAGCATTTT.

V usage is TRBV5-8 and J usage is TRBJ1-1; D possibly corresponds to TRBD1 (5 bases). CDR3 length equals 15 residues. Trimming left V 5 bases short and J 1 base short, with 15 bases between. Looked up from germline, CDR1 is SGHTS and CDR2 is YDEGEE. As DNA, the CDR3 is TGTGCCAGCAGACGAACCGGGGGTAGGAACACTGAAGCTTTCTTT. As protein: CASRRTGGRNTEAFF.

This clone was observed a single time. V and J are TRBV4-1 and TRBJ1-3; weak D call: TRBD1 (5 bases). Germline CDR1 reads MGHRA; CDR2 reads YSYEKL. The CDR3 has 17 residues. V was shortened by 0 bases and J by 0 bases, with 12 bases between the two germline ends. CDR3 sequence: CASSQEGSGHSGNTIYF. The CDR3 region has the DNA TGCGCCAGCAGCCAAGAAGGATCGGGGCACTCTGGAAACACCATATATTTT.

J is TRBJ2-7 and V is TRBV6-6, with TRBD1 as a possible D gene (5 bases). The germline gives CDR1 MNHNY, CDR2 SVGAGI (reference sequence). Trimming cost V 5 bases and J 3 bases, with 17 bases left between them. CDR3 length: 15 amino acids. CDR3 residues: CASSPQGSANYEQYF. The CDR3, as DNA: TGTGCCAGCAGTCCCCAGGGATCTGCCAACTACGAGCAGTACTTC.

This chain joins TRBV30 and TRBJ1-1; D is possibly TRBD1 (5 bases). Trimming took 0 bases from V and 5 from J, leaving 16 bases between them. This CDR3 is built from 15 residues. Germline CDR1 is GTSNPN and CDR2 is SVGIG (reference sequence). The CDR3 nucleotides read TGTGCCTGGAGTGTACTCGGGCAGGGACGGACTGAAGCTTTCTTT. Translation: CAWSVLGQGRTEAFF. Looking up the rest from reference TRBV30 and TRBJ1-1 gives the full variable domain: SQTIHQWPATLVQPVGSPLSLECTVEGTSNPNLYWYRQAAGRGLQLLFYSVGIGQISSEVPQNLSASRPQDRQFILSSKKLLLSDSGFYLCAWSVLGQGRTEAFFGQGTRLTVV.

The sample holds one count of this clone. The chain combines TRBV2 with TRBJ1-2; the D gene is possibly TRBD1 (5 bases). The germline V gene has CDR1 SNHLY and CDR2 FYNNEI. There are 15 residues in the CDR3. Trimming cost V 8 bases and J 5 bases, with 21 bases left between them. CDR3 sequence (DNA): TGTGCCAGCTATAATACCGGGGACGGACAATATGGCTACACCTTC. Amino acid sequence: CASYNTGDGQYGYTF.

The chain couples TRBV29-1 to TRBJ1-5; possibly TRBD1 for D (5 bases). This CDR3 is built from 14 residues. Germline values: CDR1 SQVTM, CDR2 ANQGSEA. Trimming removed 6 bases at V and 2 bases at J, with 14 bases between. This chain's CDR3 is CSVTGTLGNQPQHF. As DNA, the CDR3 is TGCAGCGTAACCGGGACTTTGGGCAATCAGCCCCAGCATTTT.

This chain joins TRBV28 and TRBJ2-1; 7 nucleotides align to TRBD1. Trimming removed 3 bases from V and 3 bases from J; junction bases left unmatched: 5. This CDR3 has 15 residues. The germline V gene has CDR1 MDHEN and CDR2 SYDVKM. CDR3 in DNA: TGTGCCAGCAGTTTTAAACAGGGGTTCTACAATGAGCAGTTCTTC. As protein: CASSFKQGFYNEQFF.

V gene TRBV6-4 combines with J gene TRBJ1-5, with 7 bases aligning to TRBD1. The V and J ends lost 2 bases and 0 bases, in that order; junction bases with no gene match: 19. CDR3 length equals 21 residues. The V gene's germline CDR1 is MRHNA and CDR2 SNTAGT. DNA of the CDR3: TGTGCCAGCAGTGACCCCCAGAGCAGGGGGGATTATATCTATAGCAATCAGCCCCAGCATTTT. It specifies CASSDPQSRGDYIYSNQPQHF.

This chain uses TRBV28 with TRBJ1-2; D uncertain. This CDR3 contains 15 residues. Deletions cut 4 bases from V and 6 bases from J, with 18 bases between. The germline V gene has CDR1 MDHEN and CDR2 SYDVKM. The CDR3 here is CASSSPPEGKNGYTF. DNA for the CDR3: TGTGCCAGCAGTTCCCCCCCGGAGGGCAAGAATGGCTACACCTTC.

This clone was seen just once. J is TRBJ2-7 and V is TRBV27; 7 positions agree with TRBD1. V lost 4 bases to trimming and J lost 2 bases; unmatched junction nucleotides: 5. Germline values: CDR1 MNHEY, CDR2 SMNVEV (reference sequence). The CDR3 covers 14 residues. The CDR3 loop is CASSSRGTAYEQYF. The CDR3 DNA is TGTGCCAGCAGTTCTAGGGGGACAGCCTACGAGCAGTACTTC.

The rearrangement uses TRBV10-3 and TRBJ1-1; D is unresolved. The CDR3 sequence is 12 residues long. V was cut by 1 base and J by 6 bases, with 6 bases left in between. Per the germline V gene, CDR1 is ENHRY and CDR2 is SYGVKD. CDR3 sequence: CAISEFGPEAFF. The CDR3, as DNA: TGTGCCATCAGTGAGTTCGGCCCTGAAGCTTTCTTT.

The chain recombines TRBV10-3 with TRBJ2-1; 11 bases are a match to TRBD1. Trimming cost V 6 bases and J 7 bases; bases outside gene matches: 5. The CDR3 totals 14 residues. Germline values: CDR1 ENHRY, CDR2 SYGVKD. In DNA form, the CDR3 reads TGTGCCATCAGGGGGACAGGGGGGTTTAATGAGCAGTTCTTC. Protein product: CAIRGTGGFNEQFF.

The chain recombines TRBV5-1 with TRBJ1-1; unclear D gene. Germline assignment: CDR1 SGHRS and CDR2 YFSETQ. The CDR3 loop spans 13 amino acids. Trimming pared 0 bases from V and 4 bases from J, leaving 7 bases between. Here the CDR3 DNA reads TGCGCCAGCAGCTTGGGACCGAGCACTGAAGCTTTCTTT. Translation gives CASSLGPSTEAFF.

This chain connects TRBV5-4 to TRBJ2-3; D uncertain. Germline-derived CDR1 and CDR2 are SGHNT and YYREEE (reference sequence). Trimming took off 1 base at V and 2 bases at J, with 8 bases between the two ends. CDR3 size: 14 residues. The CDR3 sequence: CASSLPGNTDTQYF. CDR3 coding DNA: TGTGCCAGCAGCTTGCCGGGCAACACAGATACGCAGTATTTT.

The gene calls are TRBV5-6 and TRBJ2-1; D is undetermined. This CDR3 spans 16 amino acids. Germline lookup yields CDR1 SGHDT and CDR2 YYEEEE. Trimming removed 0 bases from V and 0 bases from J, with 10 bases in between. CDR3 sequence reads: CASSLGPGSSYNEQFF. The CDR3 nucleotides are TGTGCCAGCAGCTTGGGCCCGGGTAGCTCCTACAATGAGCAGTTCTTC.